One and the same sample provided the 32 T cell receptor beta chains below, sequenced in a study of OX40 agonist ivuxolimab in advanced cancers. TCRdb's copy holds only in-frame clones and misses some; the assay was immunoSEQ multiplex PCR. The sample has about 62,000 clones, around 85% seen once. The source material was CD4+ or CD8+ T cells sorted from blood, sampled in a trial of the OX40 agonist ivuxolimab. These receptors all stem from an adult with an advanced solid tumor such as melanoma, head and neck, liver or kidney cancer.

CDR3 sequence (DNA): TGCAGCGTTGAAATTGGGGAGTCCTACGAGCAGTACTTC. It translates to CSVEIGESYEQYF. This chain uses TRBV29-1 with TRBJ2-7; maybe TRBD2 (5 bases). V was trimmed by 2 bases and J by 1 base, leaving 9 bases between them. The germline V gene encodes CDR1 SQVTM and CDR2 ANQGSEA. This CDR3 contains 13 residues.

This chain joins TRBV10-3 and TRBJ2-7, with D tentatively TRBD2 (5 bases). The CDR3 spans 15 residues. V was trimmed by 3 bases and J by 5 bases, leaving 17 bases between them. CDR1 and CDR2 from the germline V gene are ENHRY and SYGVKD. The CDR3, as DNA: TGTGCCATCAGTGAAGGTCTAGCCATGGTCGACGAGCAGTACTTC. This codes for CAISEGLAMVDEQYF.

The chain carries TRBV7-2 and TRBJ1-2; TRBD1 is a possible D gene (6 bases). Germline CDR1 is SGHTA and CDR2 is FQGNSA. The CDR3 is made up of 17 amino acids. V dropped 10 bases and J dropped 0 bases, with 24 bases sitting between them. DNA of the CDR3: TGTGCCATCAACTTAGTAGGGAAACAGGGCTCTAACTATGGCTACACCTTC. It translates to CAINLVGKQGSNYGYTF.

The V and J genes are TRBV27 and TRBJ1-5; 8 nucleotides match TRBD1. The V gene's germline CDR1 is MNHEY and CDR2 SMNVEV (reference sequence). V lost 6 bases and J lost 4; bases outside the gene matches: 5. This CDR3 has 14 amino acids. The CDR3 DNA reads TGTGCCAGCAGAAAACAGGGGGGAAATCAGCCCCAGCATTTT. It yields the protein CASRKQGGNQPQHF.

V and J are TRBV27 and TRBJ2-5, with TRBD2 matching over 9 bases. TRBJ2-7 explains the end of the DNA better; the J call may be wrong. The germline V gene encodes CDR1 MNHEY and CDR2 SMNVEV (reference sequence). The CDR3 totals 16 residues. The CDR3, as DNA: TGTGCCAGCAGTTTATCTCTAGCGGGGCCCTCCTACGAGCAGTACTTC. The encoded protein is CASSLSLAGPSYEQYF.

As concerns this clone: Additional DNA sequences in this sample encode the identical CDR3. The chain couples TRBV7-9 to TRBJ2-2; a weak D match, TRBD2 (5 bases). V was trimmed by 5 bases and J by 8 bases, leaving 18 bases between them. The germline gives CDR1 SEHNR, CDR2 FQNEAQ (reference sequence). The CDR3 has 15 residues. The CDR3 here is CASSPGLGWTGELFF. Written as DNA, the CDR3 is TGTGCCAGCAGCCCCGGGTTGGGGTGGACTGGGGAGCTGTTTTTT.

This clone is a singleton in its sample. The CDR3 loop reads CASSAGTGGSLGQTQYF. The CDR3 DNA reads as TGTGCCAGTAGTGCCGGGACAGGGGGCTCTCTAGGTCAGACCCAGTACTTC. The rearrangement uses TRBV19 and TRBJ2-5, with 12 bases fitting TRBD1. V lost 5 bases, J lost 6 bases, and 13 bases stayed unmatched. The CDR3 loop spans 17 amino acids. CDR1 is LNHDA, CDR2 SQIVND, per germline (reference sequence). Complete variable domain (other parts from reference TRBV19 and TRBJ2-5): DGGITQSPKYLFRKEGQNVTLSCEQNLNHDAMYWYRQDPGQGLRLIYYSQIVNDFQKGDIAEGYSVSREKKESFPLTVTSAQKNPTAFYLCASSAGTGGSLGQTQYFGPGTRLLVL.

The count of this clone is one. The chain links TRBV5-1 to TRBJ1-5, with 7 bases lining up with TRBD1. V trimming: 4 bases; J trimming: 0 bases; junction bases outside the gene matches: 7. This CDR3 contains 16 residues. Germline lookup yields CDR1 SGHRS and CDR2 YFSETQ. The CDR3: CASSEGTENSNQPQHF. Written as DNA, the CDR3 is TGCGCCAGCAGCGAGGGGACAGAGAATAGCAATCAGCCCCAGCATTTT.

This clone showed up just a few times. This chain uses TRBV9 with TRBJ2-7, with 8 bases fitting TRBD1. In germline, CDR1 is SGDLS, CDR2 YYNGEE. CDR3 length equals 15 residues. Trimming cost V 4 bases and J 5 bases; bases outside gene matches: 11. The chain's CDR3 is CASSPLGQGVHEQYF. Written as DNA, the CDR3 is TGTGCCAGCAGCCCACTAGGACAGGGAGTCCACGAGCAGTACTTC.

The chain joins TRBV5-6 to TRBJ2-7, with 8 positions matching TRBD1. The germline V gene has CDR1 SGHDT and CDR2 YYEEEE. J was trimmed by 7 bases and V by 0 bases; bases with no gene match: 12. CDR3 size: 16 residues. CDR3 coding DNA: TGTGCCAGCAGCTTGGCTGTGGGACAGGCCTTCTGGGAGCAGTACTTC. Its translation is CASSLAVGQAFWEQYF.

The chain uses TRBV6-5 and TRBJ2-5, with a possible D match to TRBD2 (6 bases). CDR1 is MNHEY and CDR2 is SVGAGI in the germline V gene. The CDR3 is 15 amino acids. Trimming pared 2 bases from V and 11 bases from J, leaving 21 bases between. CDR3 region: CASSYTRDSFREQYF. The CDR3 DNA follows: TGTGCCAGCAGTTACACCCGGGACTCATTTCGGGAGCAGTACTTC.

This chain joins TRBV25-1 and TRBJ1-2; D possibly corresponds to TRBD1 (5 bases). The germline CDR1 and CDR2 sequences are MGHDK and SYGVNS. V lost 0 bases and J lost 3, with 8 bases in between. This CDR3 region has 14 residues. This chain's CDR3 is CASSEYGGDYGYTF. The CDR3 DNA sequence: TGTGCCAGCAGTGAATACGGGGGGGACTATGGCTACACCTTC.

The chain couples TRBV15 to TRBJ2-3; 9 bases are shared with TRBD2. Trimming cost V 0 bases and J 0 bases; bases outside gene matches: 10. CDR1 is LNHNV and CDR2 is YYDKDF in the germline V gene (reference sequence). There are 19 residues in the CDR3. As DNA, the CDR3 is TGTGCCACCAGCAGAGATATGGCTAGCGGGGTTCTAAGCACAGATACGCAGTATTTT. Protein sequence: CATSRDMASGVLSTDTQYF.

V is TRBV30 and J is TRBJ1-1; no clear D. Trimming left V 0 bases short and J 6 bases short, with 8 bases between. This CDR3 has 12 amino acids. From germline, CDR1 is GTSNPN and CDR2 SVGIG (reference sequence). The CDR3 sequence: CAWSVRAPEAFF. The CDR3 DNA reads TGTGCCTGGAGTGTCCGAGCCCCTGAAGCTTTCTTT. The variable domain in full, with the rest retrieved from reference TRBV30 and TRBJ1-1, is SQTIHQWPATLVQPVGSPLSLECTVEGTSNPNLYWYRQAAGRGLQLLFYSVGIGQISSEVPQNLSASRPQDRQFILSSKKLLLSDSGFYLCAWSVRAPEAFFGQGTRLTVV.

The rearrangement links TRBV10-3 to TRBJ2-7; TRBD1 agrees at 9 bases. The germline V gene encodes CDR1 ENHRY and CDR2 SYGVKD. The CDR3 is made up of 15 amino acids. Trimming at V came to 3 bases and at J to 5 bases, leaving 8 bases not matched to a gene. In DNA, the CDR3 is TGTGCCATCAGTGAATGGGGACAGGGTACGAACGAGCAGTACTTC. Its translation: CAISEWGQGTNEQYF.

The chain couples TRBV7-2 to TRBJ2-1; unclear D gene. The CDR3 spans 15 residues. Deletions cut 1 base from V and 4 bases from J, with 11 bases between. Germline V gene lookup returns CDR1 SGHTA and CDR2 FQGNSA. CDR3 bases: TGTGCCAGCAGCTTAGTACAGTCCCGATACAATGAGCAGTTCTTC. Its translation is CASSLVQSRYNEQFF. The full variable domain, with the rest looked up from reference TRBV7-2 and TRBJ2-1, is GAGVSQSPSNKVTEKGKDVELRCDPISGHTALYWYRQSLGQGLEFLIYFQGNSAPDKSGLPSDRFSAERTGGSVSTLTIQRTQQEDSAVYLCASSLVQSRYNEQFFGPGTRLTVL.

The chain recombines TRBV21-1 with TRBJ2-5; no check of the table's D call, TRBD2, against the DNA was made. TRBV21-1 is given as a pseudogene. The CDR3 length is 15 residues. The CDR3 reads CASSNLAGPQETQYF. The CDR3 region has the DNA TGTGCCAGCAGCAACTTAGCGGGGCCTCAAGAGACCCAGTACTTC.

The chain's CDR3 is CASSLTENTGELFF. CDR3 in DNA: TGTGCCAGCAGTCTGACAGAGAACACCGGGGAGCTGTTTTTT. The rearrangement links TRBV6-6 to TRBJ2-2, with D perhaps matching TRBD1 (5 bases). Trimming removed 5 bases from V and 1 base from J, with 8 bases in between. CDR1 and CDR2 (germline): MNHNY, SVGAGI (reference sequence). The CDR3 contains 14 residues.

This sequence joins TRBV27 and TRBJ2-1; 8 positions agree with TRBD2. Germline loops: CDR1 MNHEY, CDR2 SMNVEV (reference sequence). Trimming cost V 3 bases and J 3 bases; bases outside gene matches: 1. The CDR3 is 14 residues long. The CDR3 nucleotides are TGTGCCAGCAGTTTTGCGGGGGGCTACAATGAGCAGTTCTTC. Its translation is CASSFAGGYNEQFF.

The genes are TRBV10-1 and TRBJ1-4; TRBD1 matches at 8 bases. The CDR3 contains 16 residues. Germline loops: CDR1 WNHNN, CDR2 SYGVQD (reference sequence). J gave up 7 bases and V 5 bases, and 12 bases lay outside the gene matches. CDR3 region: CASSPGTGPGGEKLFF. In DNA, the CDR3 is TGCGCCAGCAGTCCCGGGACAGGCCCCGGAGGTGAAAAACTGTTTTTT.

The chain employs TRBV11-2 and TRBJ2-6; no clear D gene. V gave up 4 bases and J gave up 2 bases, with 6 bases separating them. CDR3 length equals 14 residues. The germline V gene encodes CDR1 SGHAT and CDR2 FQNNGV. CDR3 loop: CASSSLTGANVLTF. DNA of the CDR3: TGTGCCAGCAGCTCACTGACTGGGGCCAACGTCCTGACTTTC.

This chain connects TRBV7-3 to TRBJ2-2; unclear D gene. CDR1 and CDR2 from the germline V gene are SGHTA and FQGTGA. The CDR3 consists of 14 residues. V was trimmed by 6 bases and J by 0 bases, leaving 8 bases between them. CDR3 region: CASRSTPNTGELFF. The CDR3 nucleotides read TGTGCCAGCAGGAGTACACCGAACACCGGGGAGCTGTTTTTT.

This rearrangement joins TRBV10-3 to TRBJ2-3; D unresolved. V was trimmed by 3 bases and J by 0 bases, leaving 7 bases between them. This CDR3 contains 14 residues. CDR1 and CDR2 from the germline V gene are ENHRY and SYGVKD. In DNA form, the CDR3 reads TGTGCCATCAGTGAAGTTAAGAGCACAGATACGCAGTATTTT. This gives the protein CAISEVKSTDTQYF.

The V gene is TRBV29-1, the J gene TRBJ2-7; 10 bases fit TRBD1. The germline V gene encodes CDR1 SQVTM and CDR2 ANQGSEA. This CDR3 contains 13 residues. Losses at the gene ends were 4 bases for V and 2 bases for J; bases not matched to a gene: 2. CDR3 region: CSVGGTGAYEQYF. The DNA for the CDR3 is TGCAGCGTTGGGGGGACAGGGGCCTACGAGCAGTACTTC.

CDR3 sequence: CASRQNEKLFF. The CDR3 DNA reads TGTGCCAGCAGACAAAATGAAAAACTGTTTTTT. J is TRBJ1-4 and V is TRBV28; D gene ambiguous. The CDR3 extends over 11 amino acids. V gave up 6 bases and J gave up 5 bases, with 4 bases separating them. Germline lookup yields CDR1 MDHEN and CDR2 SYDVKM.

The CDR3 here is CASSLAGTSSYEQYF. The CDR3 region has the DNA TGTGCCAGCAGCTTAGCCGGGACTAGCTCTTACGAGCAGTACTTC. The J gene is TRBJ2-7, the V gene TRBV7-2, with 9 bases aligning to TRBD2. CDR1 is SGHTA, CDR2 FQGNSA, per germline. Unmatched junction bases numbered 4, after V lost 0 bases and J lost 4 bases. This CDR3 has 15 amino acids.

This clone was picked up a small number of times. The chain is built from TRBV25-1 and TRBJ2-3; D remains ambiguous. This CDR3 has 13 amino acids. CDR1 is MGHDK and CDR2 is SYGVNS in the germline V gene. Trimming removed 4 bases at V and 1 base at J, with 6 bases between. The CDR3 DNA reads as TGTGCCAGCAGTGCGCCTGGCACAGATACGCAGTATTTT. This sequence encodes CASSAPGTDTQYF.

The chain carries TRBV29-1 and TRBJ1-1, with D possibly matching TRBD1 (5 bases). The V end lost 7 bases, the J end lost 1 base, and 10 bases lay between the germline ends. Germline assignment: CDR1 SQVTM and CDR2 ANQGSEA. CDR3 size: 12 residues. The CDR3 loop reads CSAGRGNTEAFF. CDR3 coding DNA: TGCAGCGCGGGACGTGGGAACACTGAAGCTTTCTTT.

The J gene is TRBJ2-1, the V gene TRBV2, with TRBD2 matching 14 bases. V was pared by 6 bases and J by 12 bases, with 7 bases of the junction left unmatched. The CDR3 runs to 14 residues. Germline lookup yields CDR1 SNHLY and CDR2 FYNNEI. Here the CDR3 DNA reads TGTGCCAGCAGCGCGACTAGCGGGGGGGCTCGGCAGTTCTTC. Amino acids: CASSATSGGARQFF.

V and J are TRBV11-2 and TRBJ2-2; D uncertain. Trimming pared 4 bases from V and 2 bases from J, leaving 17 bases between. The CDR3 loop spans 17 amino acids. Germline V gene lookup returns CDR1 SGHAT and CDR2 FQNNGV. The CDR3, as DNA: TGTGCCAGCAGCTCGACCCCCGTGCGGAAAAACACCGGGGAGCTGTTTTTT. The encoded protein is CASSSTPVRKNTGELFF. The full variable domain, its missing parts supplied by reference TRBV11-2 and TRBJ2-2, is EAGVAQSPRYKIIEKRQSVAFWCNPISGHATLYWYQQILGQGPKLLIQFQNNGVVDDSQLPKDRFSAERLKGVDSTLKIQPAKLEDSAVYLCASSSTPVRKNTGELFFGEGSRLTVL.

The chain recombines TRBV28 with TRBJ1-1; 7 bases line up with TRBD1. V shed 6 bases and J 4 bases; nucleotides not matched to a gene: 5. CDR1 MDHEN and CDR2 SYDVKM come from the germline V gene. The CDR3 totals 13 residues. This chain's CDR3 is CASSQGGRTEAFF. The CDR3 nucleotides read TGTGCCAGCAGCCAGGGGGGGCGCACTGAAGCTTTCTTT.

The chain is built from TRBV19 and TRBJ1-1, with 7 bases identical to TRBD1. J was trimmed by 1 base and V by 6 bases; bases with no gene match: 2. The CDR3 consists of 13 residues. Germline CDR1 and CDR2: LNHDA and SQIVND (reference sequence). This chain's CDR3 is CASRPGGNTEAFF. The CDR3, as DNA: TGTGCCAGTAGGCCAGGGGGGAACACTGAAGCTTTCTTT.